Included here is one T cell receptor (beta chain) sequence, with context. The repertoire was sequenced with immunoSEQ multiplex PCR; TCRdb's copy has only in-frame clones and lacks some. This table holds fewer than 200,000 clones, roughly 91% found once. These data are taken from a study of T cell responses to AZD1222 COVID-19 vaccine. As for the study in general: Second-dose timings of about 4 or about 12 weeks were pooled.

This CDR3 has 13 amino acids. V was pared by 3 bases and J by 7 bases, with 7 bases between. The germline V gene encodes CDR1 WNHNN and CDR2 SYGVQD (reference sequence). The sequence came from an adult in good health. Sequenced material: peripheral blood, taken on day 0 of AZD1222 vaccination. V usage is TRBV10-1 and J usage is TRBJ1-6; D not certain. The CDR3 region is CASSDFGNSPLHF. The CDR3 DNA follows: TGCGCCAGCAGTGATTTTGGGAATTCACCCCTCCACTTT.